These 5 T cell receptor beta chains were all obtained from the same sample, sequenced in a study of tumor and adjacent non-tumor tissue in lung cancer. This sample's RNA came from whole unsorted tissue. The normal lung tissue was taken more than 3 cm from the tumor edge. The library came from three nested PCR rounds adapted from ARM-PCR protocols. MiXCR, run by TCRdb on the multiplex PCR reads, gives a single entry per CDR3 protein. The table has about 75,000 distinct CDR3 sequences, around 70% seen once. The sample consisted of distant non-tumor lung tissue. The origin of the receptors is a woman between 50 and 59 years old with non-small cell lung cancer.

As concerns this clonotype: One end of the junction fails to match germline, which may point to a read error. The chain combines TRBV4-1 with TRBJ2-7; 7 bases line up with TRBD1. Germline V gene data show CDR1 as MGHRA and CDR2 as YSYEKL. The CDR3 spans 15 residues. As DNA, the CDR3 is TGCGCCAGCAGCCAAGAGGAACAGGGGATCTACGATCAGTACTTC. This sequence encodes CASSQEEQGIYDQYF.

This clonotype is a singleton in its sample. The chain joins TRBV20-1 to TRBJ2-3; D is ambiguous. Germline CDR1 DFQATT, CDR2 SNEGSKA (reference sequence). With 1 base removed from V and 2 bases from J, the gap between germline ends came to 7 bases. The CDR3 consists of 13 residues. The CDR3 reads CSARGIDTDTQYF. The CDR3 coding sequence is TGCAGTGCTAGAGGGATAGACACAGATACGCAGTATTTT.

Relative to its sample, this clonotype is medium-sized (0.01 to 0.1%). The chain employs TRBV11-3 and TRBJ2-1; 7 bases are shared with TRBD2. V shed 5 bases, J shed 8 bases, and the junction held 12 bases outside the gene matches. This CDR3 has 15 residues. Germline values: CDR1 SGHNT, CDR2 YENEEA. CDR3 DNA: TGTGCCAGCAGCCGCGAGGGAGCGGGACCGTATGAGCAGTTCTTC. This codes for CASSREGAGPYEQFF.

Comments on this clonotype: The conserved phenylalanine or tryptophan normally closing the CDR3 is absent here, so this likely arose from a read error. This rearrangement joins TRBV6-2 or TRBV6-3 to TRBJ2-5; tentatively, D is TRBD2 (5 bases). Germline V lookup: CDR1 MNHEY, CDR2 SVGEGT. The CDR3 is made up of 15 amino acids. V was cut by 1 base and J by 5 bases, with 14 bases left in between. The CDR3 DNA is TGTGCCAGCAGTTACTTAGGAGAACCGGGGGAGACCCAGTACTTA. Translating it yields CASSYLGEPGETQYL.

In the case of this clonotype: A much larger clone differs by one base, so this may be a read error. The V call is TRBV5-4, the J call TRBJ2-1, with D possibly being TRBD1 (6 bases). Germline V gene data show CDR1 as SGHNT and CDR2 as YYREEE (reference sequence). This CDR3 comprises 13 residues. The CDR3 DNA follows: TGTGCCAGCAGCTTAGACAGGATGCATGAGCAGCTCTTC. Amino acid sequence: CASSLDRMHEQLF.